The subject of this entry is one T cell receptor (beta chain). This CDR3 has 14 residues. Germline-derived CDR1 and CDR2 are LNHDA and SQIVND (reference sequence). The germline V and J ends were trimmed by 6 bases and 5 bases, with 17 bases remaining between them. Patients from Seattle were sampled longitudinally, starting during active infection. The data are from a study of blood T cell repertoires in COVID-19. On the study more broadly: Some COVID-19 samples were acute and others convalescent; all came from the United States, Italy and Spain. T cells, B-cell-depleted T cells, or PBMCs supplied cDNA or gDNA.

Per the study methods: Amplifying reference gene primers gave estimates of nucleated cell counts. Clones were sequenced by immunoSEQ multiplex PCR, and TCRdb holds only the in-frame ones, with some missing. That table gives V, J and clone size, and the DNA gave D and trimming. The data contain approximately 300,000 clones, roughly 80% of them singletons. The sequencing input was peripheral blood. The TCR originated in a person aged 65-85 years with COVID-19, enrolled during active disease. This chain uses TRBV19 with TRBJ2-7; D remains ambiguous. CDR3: CASRWRASGHEQYF. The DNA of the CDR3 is TGTGCCAGTAGATGGAGAGCTTCCGGCCACGAGCAGTACTTC.